A selection of T cell receptor beta chains follows, all from one sample in a study of blood T cell repertoires in COVID-19. The method was immunoSEQ multiplex PCR; TCRdb's version includes in-frame clones alone and lacks a portion of them. Found here are more than 150,000 clones, about nine tenths of them singletons; the top ten hold roughly 4.1%. What was sequenced was peripheral blood. The receptors come from a woman aged 70-85 years with acute or convalescent COVID-19. CDR3s include the opening cysteine and the closing phenylalanine or tryptophan. The D gene is left open where the match is weak. For some rows the clone size is stated as once, few or many, or as a class when expanded; others skip it.

CDR3 protein,CDR3 DNA,clone size,J gene,D gene,V gene
CASSQEPPGVSGNTIYF,TGCGCCAGCAGCCAAGAGCCCCCAGGGGTTTCTGGAAACACCATATATTTT,NA,TRBJ1-3,NA,TRBV4-1
CSAHLRGNTF,TGCAGTGCTCACCTGAGGGGGAATACCTTC,NA,TRBJ1-2,NA,TRBV20-1
CASSARVADTQYF,TGTGCCAGTAGTGCCAGGGTGGCAGATACGCAGTATTTT,NA,TRBJ2-3,NA,TRBV19
CASSLGGVDTEAFF,TGCGCCAGCAGCCTGGGGGGCGTGGACACTGAAGCTTTCTTT,NA,TRBJ1-1,NA,TRBV5-1
CASRLAAPSEQYF,TGTGCCAGCAGACTAGCGGCCCCATCCGAGCAGTACTTC,NA,TRBJ2-7,TRBD2,TRBV6-6
CASSLSGGNGLLF,TGTGCCAGCAGCTTAAGCGGGGGGAATGGGTTACTCTTC,NA,TRBJ2-1,TRBD2,TRBV7-3
CASSQRTGKEVYGYTF,TGTGCCAGCTCACAACGGACAGGGAAAGAGGTGTATGGCTACACCTTC,NA,TRBJ1-2,TRBD1,TRBV18
CSASKREGLREQYF,TGCAGTGCTAGTAAGCGGGAGGGATTACGCGAGCAGTACTTC,NA,TRBJ2-7,TRBD2,TRBV20-1
CSVGGALYEQYF,TGCAGCGTTGGTGGGGCCCTCTACGAGCAGTACTTC,few,TRBJ2-7,NA,TRBV29-1
CATSDTTGTEYNEQFF,TGTGCCACCAGTGATACGACCGGGACAGAATACAATGAGCAGTTCTTC,NA,TRBJ2-1,TRBD1,TRBV24-1
CASSSPGVQETQYF,TGTGCCAGCAGTTCACCGGGGGTCCAAGAGACCCAGTACTTC,NA,TRBJ2-5,NA,TRBV27
CASSLFLPTSTDTQYF,TGTGCCAGCAGTTTATTTTTGCCGACTAGCACAGATACGCAGTATTTT,NA,TRBJ2-3,NA,TRBV27
CASSLVGGGPPGAQYF,TGTGCCAGCAGCTTAGTAGGCGGGGGCCCCCCCGGGGCGCAGTATTTT,NA,TRBJ2-3,NA,TRBV7-2
CAVPNRGPHYGYTF,TGTGCCGTTCCAAACAGGGGCCCTCACTATGGCTACACCTTC,NA,TRBJ1-2,TRBD1,TRBV10-3
CVTAAGTATGELFF,TGTGTAACGGCGGCCGGGACAGCCACCGGGGAGCTGTTTTTT,NA,TRBJ2-2,TRBD1,TRBV10-3
CASKRTGPTYNEQFF,TGTGCCAGCAAACGGACAGGGCCCACCTACAATGAGCAGTTCTTC,NA,TRBJ2-1,TRBD1,TRBV28
CASTGRGNTEAFF,TGTGCCAGCACTGGCAGGGGAAACACTGAAGCTTTCTTT,NA,TRBJ1-1,NA,TRBV2
CASSLRGGALRETQYF,TGTGCCAGCAGCTTACGGGGGGGAGCCCTGCGAGAGACCCAGTACTTC,NA,TRBJ2-5,TRBD2,TRBV7-8
CASSQPGGQGYEKLFF,TGTGCCAGCAGCCAACCCGGGGGACAGGGGTATGAAAAACTGTTTTTT,NA,TRBJ1-4,TRBD1,TRBV3-1/TRBV3-2
CASSLVGGGMNTEAFF,TGTGCCAGCAGCTTAGTAGGGGGTGGGATGAACACTGAAGCTTTCTTT,NA,TRBJ1-1,NA,TRBV11-2
CASLKVWSTEAFF,TGTGCCAGCCTGAAGGTTTGGAGCACTGAAGCTTTCTTT,NA,TRBJ1-1,NA,TRBV6-5
CASSPDRDYNEQFF,TGTGCCAGCAGCCCCGACAGGGACTACAATGAGCAGTTCTTC,once,TRBJ2-1,TRBD1,TRBV11-2
CASSLAGQLNEQFF,TGTGCCAGCAGCTTAGCGGGACAGCTTAATGAGCAGTTCTTC,NA,TRBJ2-1,TRBD1,TRBV11-2
CASSLAGTSGISSYNEQFF,TGTGCCAGCAGCTTAGCCGGGACTAGCGGGATTAGCTCCTACAATGAGCAGTTCTTC,once,TRBJ2-1,TRBD2,TRBV7-2
CASSSTGVGNQPQHF,TGTGCCAGCAGCTCGACAGGGGTTGGCAATCAGCCCCAGCATTTT,NA,TRBJ1-5,TRBD1,TRBV7-9
CASSYGAEKTQYF,TGTGCCAGCAGTTACGGGGCGGAAAAGACCCAGTACTTC,NA,TRBJ2-5,NA,TRBV6-5
CASRPGQGDTGELFF,TGTGCCAGCAGACCGGGACAGGGTGATACCGGGGAGCTGTTTTTT,NA,TRBJ2-2,TRBD1,TRBV6-5
CASSFQSGSGADTQYF,TGCGCCAGCAGCTTTCAGTCGGGCTCCGGGGCAGATACGCAGTATTTT,NA,TRBJ2-3,NA,TRBV5-1
CASTLAVNTEAFF,TGTGCCAGCACCCTGGCAGTGAACACTGAAGCTTTCTTT,NA,TRBJ1-1,NA,TRBV11-2
CASSYSGTGWSPLHF,TGTGCCAGCAGTTACTCGGGGACAGGGTGGTCACCCCTCCACTTT,NA,TRBJ1-6,TRBD1,TRBV6-5
CASSQGEMDRGPEAFF,TGTGCCAGCAGCCAAGGGGAAATGGACAGGGGTCCTGAAGCTTTCTTT,NA,TRBJ1-1,TRBD1,TRBV3-1/TRBV3-2
CASSYTPQGNTEAFF,TGTGCCAGCAGCTATACCCCACAGGGGAACACTGAAGCTTTCTTT,NA,TRBJ1-1,NA,TRBV3-1/TRBV3-2
CASSPDWTGELFF,TGTGCCAGCTCACCAGACTGGACCGGGGAGCTGTTTTTT,NA,TRBJ2-2,NA,TRBV18
CASSYRDRSPLHF,TGTGCCAGCAGTTACAGGGACAGGTCACCCCTCCACTTT,NA,TRBJ1-6,TRBD1,TRBV6-5
CSVDSFNRGEAFF,TGCAGCGTTGATTCTTTTAACAGGGGTGAAGCTTTCTTT,NA,TRBJ1-1,TRBD1,TRBV29-1
CASSSPTGGNTIYF,TGTGCCAGCAGCTCCCCCACGGGAGGAAACACCATATATTTT,NA,TRBJ1-3,NA,TRBV5-6
CAWSVWYGQGEKLFF,TGTGCCTGGAGTGTATGGTACGGGCAGGGAGAAAAACTGTTTTTT,NA,TRBJ1-4,NA,TRBV30
CASSHHGLAGPVAQYF,TGTGCCAGCAGCCATCACGGGCTAGCGGGGCCCGTGGCCCAGTACTTC,once,TRBJ2-5,TRBD2,TRBV28
CASKRQGGGVYGYTF,TGTGCCAGCAAGAGACAGGGCGGCGGGGTCTATGGCTACACCTTC,NA,TRBJ1-2,TRBD1,TRBV6-5
CASSLRLVGTDTQYF,TGTGCCAGCAGCTTACGTCTAGTAGGCACAGATACGCAGTATTTT,NA,TRBJ2-3,NA,TRBV7-2
CATRGAPYNEQFF,TGTGCCACCCGAGGAGCCCCTTACAATGAGCAGTTCTTC,NA,TRBJ2-1,NA,TRBV3-1/TRBV3-2
CASSLNRGDQPQHF,TGTGCCAGCTCATTAAACAGGGGAGATCAGCCCCAGCATTTT,NA,TRBJ1-5,TRBD1,TRBV18
CASNAGGGGDTQYF,TGTGCCAGCAACGCAGGGGGCGGTGGAGATACGCAGTATTTT,few,TRBJ2-3,NA,TRBV21-1
CASSAQTGGWTEAFF,TGTGCCAGCAGCGCACAGACAGGGGGATGGACTGAAGCTTTCTTT,once,TRBJ1-1,TRBD1,TRBV7-2
CASSDDRGIAF,TGTGCCAGCAGCGATGACAGGGGTATCGCCTTC,NA,TRBJ1-2,TRBD1,TRBV9
CASSPERGHYNEQFF,TGTGCCAGCAGCCCGGAGCGGGGGCACTACAATGAGCAGTTCTTC,NA,TRBJ2-1,TRBD2,TRBV11-2
CASSVGGTGELFF,TGCGCCAGCAGCGTCGGAGGCACCGGGGAGCTGTTTTTT,NA,TRBJ2-2,NA,TRBV5-1
CASSLGGAQETQYF,TGTGCCAGCAGCTTAGGGGGAGCTCAAGAGACCCAGTACTTC,once,TRBJ2-5,NA,TRBV11-3
CASSLGPLAFF,TGTGCCAGCAGTTTAGGGCCTTTGGCTTTCTTT,NA,TRBJ1-1,NA,TRBV12-3/TRBV12-4
CASSLEYRPGEQYF,TGTGCCAGCAGCTTGGAGTATAGACCGGGCGAGCAGTACTTC,few,TRBJ2-7,NA,TRBV5-6